These 2 T cell receptor beta chains share one sample of origin, sequenced in a study of cytomegalovirus exposure and HLA in healthy donors. A multiplex PCR was run with 60 Vbeta primers and 13 Jbeta primers. Sequencing used immunoSEQ multiplex PCR; TCRdb keeps in-frame clones, though not all of them. The sample consists of 60,000 to 75,000 clones, around four fifths of them appearing once. Sequenced sample: PBMCs. The receptors here all came from a woman aged 25-40 years in good health and CMV-seronegative.

The genes are TRBV5-4 and TRBJ2-3; the D is unclear. V was cut by 1 base and J by 4 bases, with 25 bases left in between. The CDR3 is 19 residues long. Germline CDR1 and CDR2: SGHNT and YYREEE (reference sequence). The CDR3 DNA reads TGTGCCAGCAGCTTGTTTTTCCCGGGTTCCGCGGTAAGCCCAGATACGCAGTATTTT. The encoded protein is CASSLFFPGSAVSPDTQYF.

This sequence joins TRBV6-4 and TRBJ2-7; D is possibly TRBD1 (6 bases). The germline V gene encodes CDR1 MRHNA and CDR2 SNTAGT. The CDR3 length is 14 residues. The V end lost 2 bases, the J end lost 2 bases, and 10 bases lay between the germline ends. CDR3 bases: TGTGCCAGCAGTGACAGGGGGAACCCCTACGAGCAGTACGTC. It specifies CASSDRGNPYEQYV.